These 27 T cell receptor beta chains were sequenced from one sample in a study of spatial heterogeneity in lung cancer. Time point denoted: sample taken at primary tumor resection. These receptors lack a known antigen. From the 5' RACE reads, TCRdb called clonotypes with MiXCR, one entry per CDR3 protein. Among about 3,000 distinct CDR3 sequences listed, 15% to 20% were seen once. Overall study findings and caveats: Mutation counts in tumors were tracked by counts of expanded intratumoral alpha and beta TCRs.

The source was lung tumor tissue, collected at surgery. The receptors here all came from a male donor with early-stage non-small cell lung cancer.

Relative to its sample, this clonotype is medium-sized (0.01 to 0.1%). The CDR3 loop is CASSLGGQGLGSYEQYF. CDR3 nucleotide sequence: TGTGCCAGCAGCCTGGGGGGGCAGGGACTGGGGTCTTACGAGCAGTACTTC. The chain employs TRBV5-4 and TRBJ2-7; D may be TRBD2 (7 bases). Trimming cost V 4 bases and J 4 bases, with 24 bases left between them. The germline gives CDR1 SGHNT, CDR2 YYREEE (reference sequence). CDR3 length equals 17 residues. Supplemented by reference TRBV5-4 and TRBJ2-7, the full variable domain reads ETGVTQSPTHLIKTRGQQVTLRCSSQSGHNTVSWYQQALGQGPQFIFQYYREEENGRGNFPPRFSGLQFPNYSSELNVNALELDDSALYLCASSLGGQGLGSYEQYFGPGTRLTVT.

This clonotype occurred a few times. The chain combines TRBV20-1 with TRBJ2-5, with D perhaps matching TRBD2 (5 bases). The V gene lost 6 bases and the J gene lost 5 bases, with 13 bases spanning the gap. In germline, CDR1 is DFQATT, CDR2 SNEGSKA (reference sequence). The CDR3 sequence is 12 residues long. CDR3 nucleotide sequence: TGCAGTGCCGGACTTGTCAGGGAGACCCAGTACTTC. Its translation: CSAGLVRETQYF.

By its share, this clonotype is medium-sized. The DNA of the CDR3 is TGTGCCAGCAGCCAAATTAGCGGGCCGTACAATGAGCAGTTCTTC. This gives the protein CASSQISGPYNEQFF. The rearrangement links TRBV14 to TRBJ2-1, with TRBD2 matching 7 bases. Germline V CDR1 and CDR2: SGHDN, FVKESK. The CDR3 has 15 residues. Unmatched junction bases numbered 5, after V lost 2 bases and J lost 4 bases.

By proportion, this clonotype is medium-sized. The chain joins TRBV3-1 to TRBJ2-7; D remains unclear. The V gene lost 2 bases and the J gene lost 3 bases, with 8 bases spanning the gap. This CDR3 contains 13 residues. Germline values: CDR1 LGHDT, CDR2 YNNKEL (reference sequence). The CDR3 DNA sequence: TGTGCCAGCAGCCAAACTTCCGTCTACGAGCAGTACTTC. Its translation is CASSQTSVYEQYF.

Judged by abundance, this clonotype is medium-sized. V is TRBV10-3 and J is TRBJ2-3; 7 nucleotides line up with TRBD2. CDR3 size: 15 residues. Germline assignment: CDR1 ENHRY and CDR2 SYGVKD. Losses at the gene ends were 6 bases for V and 6 bases for J; bases not matched to a gene: 12. This CDR3 is CAIRPLGTTPDTQYF. In DNA form, the CDR3 reads TGTGCCATCAGACCTCTCGGGACTACTCCGGATACGCAGTATTTT.

This clonotype is medium-sized by share. The V call is TRBV29-1, the J call TRBJ1-1, with D maybe TRBD1 (6 bases). Trimming took off 5 bases at V and 1 base at J, with 11 bases between the two ends. This CDR3 is built from 13 residues. Germline-derived CDR1 and CDR2 are SQVTM and ANQGSEA. This CDR3 is CSVSTGRNTEAFF. The CDR3 DNA reads as TGCAGCGTTTCAACAGGGAGGAACACTGAAGCTTTCTTT.

In its sample, this clonotype ranks as medium-sized. This chain connects TRBV7-9 to TRBJ2-1, with D maybe TRBD2 (5 bases). The CDR3 totals 13 residues. V dropped 2 bases and J dropped 4 bases, with 6 bases sitting between them. Per the germline V gene, CDR1 is SEHNR and CDR2 is FQNEAQ (reference sequence). CDR3 bases: TGTGCCAGCAGCTTACGCGGGTACAATGAGCAGTTCTTC. It translates to CASSLRGYNEQFF. Drawing the rest from reference TRBV7-9 and TRBJ2-1, the complete variable domain is DTGVSQNPRHKITKRGQNVTFRCDPISEHNRLYWYRQTLGQGPEFLTYFQNEAQLEKSRLLSDRFSAERPKGSFSTLEIQRTEQGDSAMYLCASSLRGYNEQFFGPGTRLTVL.

By share of the sample, this clonotype is medium-sized (0.01 to 0.1%). The chain recombines TRBV29-1 with TRBJ2-5; no firm D call. The CDR3 spans 13 residues. V gave up 1 base and J gave up 4 bases, with 10 bases separating them. Germline values: CDR1 SQVTM, CDR2 ANQGSEA. This chain's CDR3 is CSVEVYTLETQYF. CDR3 nucleotides: TGCAGCGTTGAAGTTTACACCTTAGAGACCCAGTACTTC. Filled out from reference TRBV29-1 and TRBJ2-5, the complete variable domain reads SAVISQKPSRDICQRGTSLTIQCQVDSQVTMMFWYRQQPGQSLTLIATANQGSEATYESGFVIDKFPISRPNLTFSTLTVSNMSPEDSSIYLCSVEVYTLETQYFGPGTRLLVL.

By its share, this clonotype is medium-sized. J is TRBJ2-7 and V is TRBV20-1; no reliable D call. V lost 7 bases and J lost 5, with 18 bases in between. CDR1 is DFQATT, CDR2 SNEGSKA, per germline (reference sequence). CDR3 length: 13 amino acids. CDR3 sequence: CSVSRSPLDEQYF. DNA for the CDR3: TGCAGTGTTTCCCGATCCCCCCTAGACGAGCAGTACTTC.

In this sample, this clonotype is medium-sized. The chain recombines TRBV11-2 with TRBJ1-1; maybe TRBD1 (5 bases). The CDR3 spans 13 residues. From germline, CDR1 is SGHAT and CDR2 FQNNGV. The germline V and J ends were trimmed by 4 bases and 10 bases, with 16 bases remaining between them. The CDR3 bases are TGTGCCAGCAGCTGGGACCCCCCGGGCGTAGCTTTCTTT. This codes for CASSWDPPGVAFF.

This clonotype ranks as medium-sized. The genes are TRBV9 and TRBJ1-5; the D is unclear. Germline assignment: CDR1 SGDLS and CDR2 YYNGEE. Trimming took off 3 bases at V and 7 bases at J, with 11 bases between the two ends. The CDR3 loop spans 13 amino acids. The CDR3 loop reads CASSASPGQPQHF. The CDR3 coding sequence is TGTGCCAGCAGCGCCTCCCCGGGACAGCCCCAGCATTTT.

By sample share, this clonotype is medium-sized. This chain connects TRBV5-1 to TRBJ1-5; a possible D gene is TRBD1 (5 bases). Germline assignment: CDR1 SGHRS and CDR2 YFSETQ. The CDR3 totals 13 residues. V lost 5 bases and J 1 base, leaving 7 bases between the germline ends. Here the CDR3 reads CASSQGSNQPQHF. The CDR3 coding sequence is TGCGCCAGCAGTCAGGGAAGCAATCAGCCCCAGCATTTT. Supplemented by reference TRBV5-1 and TRBJ1-5, the full variable domain reads KAGVTQTPRYLIKTRGQQVTLSCSPISGHRSVSWYQQTPGQGLQFLFEYFSETQRNKGNFPGRFSGRQFSNSRSEMNVSTLELGDSALYLCASSQGSNQPQHFGDGTRLSIL.

The V and J genes are TRBV6-2 or TRBV6-3 and TRBJ2-7, with 11 bases aligning to TRBD2. V dropped 6 bases and J dropped 7; count of bases not matched to a gene: 8. The CDR3 spans 14 residues. Germline values: CDR1 MNHEY, CDR2 SVGEGT. CDR3 in DNA: TGTGCCAGCAGAGGGACTAGCGGAGAGGAGGAGCAGTACTTC. Its translation: CASRGTSGEEEQYF.

In regard to this clonotype: The junction differs from germline at one of its ends, possibly a read error. The chain uses TRBV12-3 or TRBV12-4 and TRBJ2-7; 10 nucleotides align to TRBD1. CDR3 length: 13 residues. The DNA of the CDR3 is TGTGCCAGCAGTATGGGGCATGTGACAGGGGGCAACTTC. Its protein product is CASSMGHVTGGNF.

By share of the sample, this clonotype is large. The chain combines TRBV20-1 with TRBJ1-1; D unclear. The germline CDR1 and CDR2 sequences are DFQATT and SNEGSKA (reference sequence). The CDR3 covers 14 residues. With 1 base removed from V and 0 bases from J, the gap between germline ends came to 9 bases. The CDR3 DNA reads as TGCAGTGCTAGAGTTCCAGGTATGAACACTGAAGCTTTCTTT. Encoded protein: CSARVPGMNTEAFF.

Within the sample, this clonotype is large. The chain is built from TRBV27 and TRBJ2-1, with D tentatively TRBD1 (6 bases). Germline lookup yields CDR1 MNHEY and CDR2 SMNVEV (reference sequence). V was pared by 4 bases and J by 1 base, with 17 bases between. This CDR3 is built from 17 residues. The CDR3 loop is CASSSSQGLASYNEQFF. The CDR3 region has the DNA TGTGCCAGCAGTTCCTCACAGGGTTTGGCATCCTACAATGAGCAGTTCTTC.

The chain recombines TRBV5-6 with TRBJ2-7, with D hard to call. Trimming left V 4 bases short and J 2 bases short, with 10 bases between. The CDR3 loop spans 13 amino acids. CDR1 is SGHDT, CDR2 YYEEEE, per germline. CDR3 nucleotides: TGTGCCAGCAGCCTGTGGCCACCCTACGAGCAGTACTTC. Protein product: CASSLWPPYEQYF.

This clonotype was seen ten or more times. The CDR3 reads CASRPDRVSVPFYEQYF. The CDR3 nucleotides are TGTGCCAGCAGGCCGGACAGGGTTTCAGTCCCCTTTTACGAGCAGTACTTC. The rearrangement links TRBV7-9 to TRBJ2-7, with 8 nucleotides matching TRBD1. This CDR3 has 17 residues. Germline V gene lookup returns CDR1 SEHNR and CDR2 FQNEAQ (reference sequence). V was clipped by 6 bases and J by 4 bases; unmatched bases: 17.

The table lists this clonotype with a few counts. The chain is built from TRBV10-3 and TRBJ2-1; 8 bases map to TRBD1. The V segment lost 5 bases and the J segment 2 bases; nucleotides outside the gene matches: 2. Germline assignment: CDR1 ENHRY and CDR2 SYGVKD. This CDR3 is 14 amino acids long. CDR3 nucleotide sequence: TGTGCCATCAGTAGGACAGGGACCTACAATGAGCAGTTCTTC. Protein sequence: CAISRTGTYNEQFF.

This clonotype is labeled as medium-sized. This chain uses TRBV12-3 or TRBV12-4 with TRBJ2-1, with 7 positions matching TRBD2. V shed 5 bases, J shed 7 bases, and the junction held 8 bases outside the gene matches. The CDR3 runs to 14 residues. The CDR3 DNA follows: TGTGCCAGCAGTCTGGCGGGGGTTTTGAATGAGCAGTTCTTC. Its protein is CASSLAGVLNEQFF.

In this sample, this clonotype is medium-sized (0.01 to 0.1%). The chain joins TRBV11-2 to TRBJ2-1; possibly TRBD1 or TRBD2 for D (5 bases each). Trimming stripped 1 base from V and 4 bases from J, with 17 bases between. This CDR3 comprises 17 residues. The germline CDR1 and CDR2 sequences are SGHAT and FQNNGV. The CDR3 loop is CASSLAPTSRGYNEQFF. CDR3 nucleotide sequence: TGTGCCAGCAGCTTAGCTCCCACTAGTAGGGGTTACAATGAGCAGTTCTTC.

This clonotype is medium-sized by share. The chain links TRBV28 to TRBJ1-6; D is perhaps TRBD1 (5 bases). The germline V gene encodes CDR1 MDHEN and CDR2 SYDVKM. V lost 4 bases, J lost 10 bases, and 14 bases lay in between. This CDR3 contains 14 residues. The CDR3 DNA reads as TGTGCCAGCAGTTCGCCAGGGTTTTACTCACCCCTCCACTTT. Amino acid sequence: CASSSPGFYSPLHF.

The rearrangement uses TRBV7-6 and TRBJ1-1, with 7 bases identical to TRBD1. Germline V gene sequence: CDR1 SGHVS, CDR2 FNYEAQ. This CDR3 has 14 amino acids. The junction had 3 bases not matched to a gene; V was cut back by 4 bases and J by 1 base. CDR3 coding DNA: TGTGCCAGCAGCTCAGGGACAGAGAACACTGAAGCTTTCTTT. As protein: CASSSGTENTEAFF.

The chain employs TRBV4-1 and TRBJ2-1; 11 bases match TRBD2. CDR3 length equals 15 residues. Germline V gene lookup returns CDR1 MGHRA and CDR2 YSYEKL. V was pared by 5 bases and J by 6 bases, with 6 bases of the junction left unmatched. As DNA, the CDR3 is TGCGCCAGCAGCTACGGGACTAGCGGAAGCAATGAGCAGTTCTTC. Translated, it gives CASSYGTSGSNEQFF.

This clonotype appeared many times. This chain links TRBV6-5 with TRBJ2-1, with D perhaps matching TRBD1 or TRBD2 (5 bases each). Trimming pared 5 bases from V and 15 bases from J, leaving 14 bases between. From germline, CDR1 is MNHEY and CDR2 SVGAGI. The CDR3 is 11 residues long. DNA for the CDR3: TGTGCCAGCAGTCCCGGGACCCTAACGTTCTTC. Translation gives CASSPGTLTFF.

The V gene is TRBV5-5, the J gene TRBJ2-2; TRBD2 agrees at 8 bases. This CDR3 has 16 residues. V was pared by 0 bases and J by 3 bases, with 4 bases of the junction left unmatched. Germline values: CDR1 SGHKS, CDR2 YYEKEE (reference sequence). The CDR3 sequence: CASSLAAGVYTGELFF. The CDR3 coding sequence is TGTGCCAGCAGCTTGGCAGCGGGAGTGTACACCGGGGAGCTGTTTTTT. Combining the CDR3 with reference TRBV5-5 and TRBJ2-2 gives the whole variable domain DAGVTQSPTHLIKTRGQQVTLRCSPISGHKSVSWYQQVLGQGPQFIFQYYEKEERGRGNFPDRFSARQFPNYSSELNVNALLLGDSALYLCASSLAAGVYTGELFFGEGSRLTVL.

Sample share makes this clonotype medium-sized (0.01 to 0.1%). The chain recombines TRBV20-1 with TRBJ2-3, with a tentative D call TRBD1 (7 bases). The CDR3 covers 12 residues. Germline values: CDR1 DFQATT, CDR2 SNEGSKA (reference sequence). V was cut by 5 bases and J by 6 bases, with 12 bases left in between. The chain's CDR3 is CSADSGGDTQYF. CDR3 sequence (DNA): TGCAGTGCTGACTCAGGGGGGGATACGCAGTATTTT.